The 19 T cell receptor beta chains below were found in one sample sequenced in a study of shared clonotypes between healthy human individuals. Using immunoSEQ multiplex PCR, the repertoire was profiled, and TCRdb retains in-frame clones only, with some absent. Of 900,000 to 1,200,000 clones listed, around three quarters are singletons. Sequenced: memory CD4+ T cells from PBMCs. Subset reported: CD45RA-negative fraction. The receptors derive from a young man in good health. Some clones in this sample may be carry-over from other donors' samples.

This rearrangement joins TRBV6-5 to TRBJ1-2, with a weak D call TRBD1 (5 bases). This CDR3 region has 14 residues. Per germline, CDR1 MNHEY and CDR2 SVGAGI. V lost 4 bases and J 0 bases, leaving 9 bases between the germline ends. CDR3 in amino acids: CASSFREPNYGYTF. The CDR3 nucleotides are TGTGCCAGCAGTTTCAGGGAGCCTAACTATGGCTACACCTTC.

The chain couples TRBV7-6 to TRBJ2-3, with 10 bases lining up with TRBD2. Germline V gene data show CDR1 as SGHVS and CDR2 as FNYEAQ. J was trimmed by 7 bases and V by 5 bases; bases with no gene match: 6. The CDR3 spans 14 residues. The CDR3 reads CASSQGLAPHTQYF. The CDR3 DNA is TGTGCCAGCAGCCAGGGACTAGCGCCCCATACGCAGTATTTT.

The CDR3 sequence: CASSLDHTSDTQYF. Here the CDR3 DNA reads TGTGCCAGCAGCTTAGACCATACTAGCGATACGCAGTATTTT. The chain couples TRBV7-3 to TRBJ2-3; D is possibly TRBD2 (6 bases). The ends were cut back, 2 bases at V and 6 bases at J, with 12 bases in the middle. Germline CDR1 SGHTA, CDR2 FQGTGA. This CDR3 is built from 14 residues.

About this clone itself: This may arise from a read error, as a much more abundant clone is one base away. V gene TRBV29-1 combines with J gene TRBJ2-1; 8 nucleotides line up with TRBD2. This CDR3 region has 16 residues. Germline V gives CDR1 SQVTM, CDR2 ANQGSEA. The CDR3 DNA reads TGCGGCGTTGATGCAGCGGGAGAATCAACCGGCGATGAGCAGTTCTTC. This encodes CGVDAAGESTGDEQFF.

The genes are TRBV5-4 and TRBJ1-1; D unresolved. Trimming took 5 bases from V and 6 from J, leaving 14 bases between them. Germline V CDR1 and CDR2: SGHNT, YYREEE (reference sequence). CDR3 length: 13 amino acids. CDR3 amino acids: CASSITLDAEAFF. The DNA of the CDR3 is TGTGCCAGCAGTATAACACTGGACGCTGAAGCTTTCTTT.

This rearrangement joins TRBV5-1 to TRBJ1-1; no firm D call. The CDR3 contains 13 residues. Trimming cost V 0 bases and J 3 bases, with 6 bases left between them. Germline-derived CDR1 and CDR2 are SGHRS and YFSETQ. The CDR3 DNA reads as TGCGCCAGCAGCTTGGGTACAGACACTGAAGCTTTCTTT. It is translated as CASSLGTDTEAFF. The entire variable domain, with the rest obtained from reference TRBV5-1 and TRBJ1-1, is as follows: KAGVTQTPRYLIKTRGQQVTLSCSPISGHRSVSWYQQTPGQGLQFLFEYFSETQRNKGNFPGRFSGRQFSNSRSEMNVSTLELGDSALYLCASSLGTDTEAFFGQGTRLTVV.

The V gene is TRBV30, the J gene TRBJ2-5; no clear D. Germline assignment: CDR1 GTSNPN and CDR2 SVGIG (reference sequence). The CDR3 spans 16 residues. V lost 0 bases and J lost 0, with 14 bases in between. CDR3 protein: CAWSVSDRLYQETQYF. The DNA of the CDR3 is TGTGCCTGGAGTGTATCGGACCGACTGTACCAAGAGACCCAGTACTTC.

This clone was seen a few times. The gene calls are TRBV5-4 and TRBJ2-1, with D perhaps TRBD1 (6 bases). This CDR3 is built from 15 residues. Germline CDR1 SGHNT, CDR2 YYREEE (reference sequence). Trimming removed 4 bases at V and 4 bases at J, with 15 bases between. This CDR3 reads CASSGADRSYNEQFF. The DNA of the CDR3 is TGTGCCAGCAGCGGGGCGGACAGATCATACAATGAGCAGTTCTTC. Supplemented by reference TRBV5-4 and TRBJ2-1, the full variable domain reads ETGVTQSPTHLIKTRGQQVTLRCSSQSGHNTVSWYQQALGQGPQFIFQYYREEENGRGNFPPRFSGLQFPNYSSELNVNALELDDSALYLCASSGADRSYNEQFFGPGTRLTVL.

In this sample, this clone turned up many times. The genes are TRBV29-1 and TRBJ2-3, with TRBD2 matching 7 bases. The CDR3 length is 15 residues. Germline CDR1 SQVTM, CDR2 ANQGSEA. Trimming removed 5 bases from V and 7 bases from J; junction bases left unmatched: 15. The CDR3 region is CSVRVPGGAPNTQYF. CDR3 nucleotide sequence: TGCAGCGTTCGAGTCCCGGGAGGCGCGCCAAATACGCAGTATTTT.

The chain joins TRBV5-1 to TRBJ1-2, with TRBD1 as a possible D gene (5 bases). Germline V gene sequence: CDR1 SGHRS, CDR2 YFSETQ. CDR3 length equals 14 residues. Trimming took 4 bases from V and 11 from J, leaving 21 bases between them. CDR3 in DNA: TGCGCCAGCAGCAAGGAAGTAGGGGTGGCGGAGTACACCTTC. Amino acid sequence: CASSKEVGVAEYTF.

The chain links TRBV5-1 to TRBJ2-3, with D unresolved. Germline lookup yields CDR1 SGHRS and CDR2 YFSETQ. The CDR3 is made up of 17 amino acids. Trimming stripped 4 bases from V and 0 bases from J, with 18 bases between. DNA for the CDR3: TGCGCCAGCAGCCGCCAACCCCAGGTCGGTAGCACAGATACGCAGTATTTT. Its translation: CASSRQPQVGSTDTQYF.

The rearrangement joins TRBV28 to TRBJ2-2; TRBD2 agrees at 10 bases. The V gene end was trimmed by 3 bases and the J gene end by 5 bases; junction bases not matched to a gene: 3. CDR1 MDHEN and CDR2 SYDVKM come from the germline V gene. This CDR3 comprises 15 residues. The DNA for the CDR3 is TGTGCCAGCAGTTTCAGCGGGAGGGAGACCGGGGAGCTGTTTTTT. Amino acids: CASSFSGRETGELFF.

The chain uses TRBV5-1 and TRBJ2-3, with 7 bases identical to TRBD2. This CDR3 contains 14 residues. Germline values: CDR1 SGHRS, CDR2 YFSETQ. With V trimmed by 4 bases and J by 5 bases, 7 bases remained unmatched. CDR3 amino acids: CASSEAREGDTQYF. Here the CDR3 DNA reads TGCGCCAGCAGCGAGGCTAGGGAGGGAGATACGCAGTATTTT.

The chain links TRBV9 to TRBJ2-1, with a weak D call TRBD2 (6 bases). Germline V gives CDR1 SGDLS, CDR2 YYNGEE. V lost 0 bases and J 9 bases, leaving 13 bases between the germline ends. The CDR3 contains 14 residues. In DNA form, the CDR3 reads TGTGCCAGCAGCGTAGAACTAGCTAGGGTTGAGCAGTTCTTC. Protein sequence: CASSVELARVEQFF.

V and J are TRBV5-1 and TRBJ1-1, with D perhaps matching TRBD1 (5 bases). V lost 1 base and J lost 0, with 10 bases in between. Germline CDR1 is SGHRS and CDR2 is YFSETQ. This CDR3 is built from 15 residues. The CDR3 here is CASSLMGGLNTEAFF. CDR3 bases: TGCGCCAGCAGCTTGATGGGGGGTTTGAACACTGAAGCTTTCTTT.

The V call is TRBV5-4, the J call TRBJ2-3, with TRBD2 as a possible D gene (6 bases). CDR3 length: 14 amino acids. The V and J ends lost 2 bases and 0 bases respectively, with 7 bases between them. Germline V gene sequence: CDR1 SGHNT, CDR2 YYREEE (reference sequence). The CDR3 loop reads CASSFSGSTDTQYF. CDR3 bases: TGTGCCAGCAGCTTCAGCGGGAGCACAGATACGCAGTATTTT. The full variable domain, rest sourced from reference TRBV5-4 and TRBJ2-3, is ETGVTQSPTHLIKTRGQQVTLRCSSQSGHNTVSWYQQALGQGPQFIFQYYREEENGRGNFPPRFSGLQFPNYSSELNVNALELDDSALYLCASSFSGSTDTQYFGPGTRLTVL.

The chain combines TRBV7-3 with TRBJ2-2; D is unclear. V lost 5 bases, J lost 1 base, and 5 bases lay in between. The CDR3 is 13 residues long. From germline, CDR1 is SGHTA and CDR2 FQGTGA. DNA for the CDR3: TGTGCCAGCAGCGACATGAACACCGGGGAGCTGTTTTTT. Encoded protein: CASSDMNTGELFF.

This rearrangement joins TRBV7-3 to TRBJ1-1; TRBD1 might be the D (5 bases). With 7 bases removed from V and 2 bases from J, the gap between germline ends came to 11 bases. Germline values: CDR1 SGHTA, CDR2 FQGTGA. This CDR3 comprises 13 residues. This CDR3 is CASTETDNTEAFF. The CDR3 nucleotides read TGTGCCAGCACCGAGACAGACAACACTGAAGCTTTCTTT.

With regard to this clone: In the same sample, other DNA sequences code for this CDR3. The genes are TRBV11-2 and TRBJ1-5, with D tentatively TRBD1 (5 bases). Germline CDR1 and CDR2: SGHAT and FQNNGV. The CDR3 loop spans 15 amino acids. V was shortened by 4 bases and J by 1 base, with 11 bases between the two germline ends. The CDR3 sequence: CASSSTGGSNQPQHF. The CDR3 DNA reads TGTGCCAGCAGCTCGACCGGGGGGAGCAATCAGCCCCAGCATTTT.